Following are 26 T cell receptor beta chains from one sample sequenced in a study of control samples from healthy donors and cancer patients. Measured with immunoSEQ multiplex PCR; TCRdb has only the in-frame clones, and not every one. The sample consists of around 170,000 clones, roughly 90% of them appearing once. Sequencing was done on a sample of blood. These receptors all stem from a woman between 50 and 59 years old in good health.

The chain links TRBV28 to TRBJ2-2; the D gene is possibly TRBD2 (7 bases). V was trimmed by 8 bases and J by 1 base, leaving 14 bases between them. Germline lookup yields CDR1 MDHEN and CDR2 SYDVKM. The CDR3 length is 15 residues. This CDR3 is CASGPGGLNTGELFF. The CDR3 DNA sequence: TGTGCCAGCGGTCCCGGGGGGCTGAACACCGGGGAGCTGTTTTTT.

V gene TRBV3-1 (or the pseudogene TRBV3-2) combines with J gene TRBJ2-4, with no clear D. Per the germline V gene, CDR1 is LGHDT and CDR2 is YNNKEL (reference sequence). V lost 4 bases and J lost 0, with 16 bases in between. CDR3 length: 17 amino acids. CDR3 bases: TGTGCCAGCAGCCTAGTATGGGCGAACGGAGCCAAAAACATTCAGTACTTC. It encodes CASSLVWANGAKNIQYF.

J is TRBJ2-3 and V is TRBV11-2, with 9 bases matching TRBD2. V trimming: 9 bases; J trimming: 2 bases; junction bases outside the gene matches: 12. The CDR3 length is 16 residues. Germline V gives CDR1 SGHAT, CDR2 FQNNGV. The CDR3 DNA reads as TGTGCCAGTACACTCACCATAGCGGGAGACACAGATACGCAGTATTTT. It translates to CASTLTIAGDTDTQYF.

The CDR3 DNA follows: TGTGCCAGCTCCGGGGACAGGCTATCCCAAGAGACCCAGTACTTC. Amino acid sequence: CASSGDRLSQETQYF. The rearrangement uses TRBV18 and TRBJ2-5; 8 bases map to TRBD1. V was pared by 6 bases and J by 1 base, with 7 bases of the junction left unmatched. CDR1 KGHSH and CDR2 LQKENI come from the germline V gene. The CDR3 runs to 15 residues.

The rearrangement links TRBV14 to TRBJ2-5; no clear D. Trimming removed 3 bases at V and 10 bases at J, with 9 bases between. Germline assignment: CDR1 SGHDN and CDR2 FVKESK. The CDR3 spans 11 residues. For the CDR3, the DNA is TGTGCCAGCAGCCAGAGTGATAACCAGTACTTC. Its translation: CASSQSDNQYF. The full variable domain, rest sourced from reference TRBV14 and TRBJ2-5, is EAGVTQFPSHSVIEKGQTVTLRCDPISGHDNLYWYRRVMGKEIKFLLHFVKESKQDESGMPNNRFLAERTGGTYSTLKVQPAELEDSGVYFCASSQSDNQYFGPGTRLLVL.

The V and J genes are TRBV9 and TRBJ2-5; a possible D gene is TRBD1 (6 bases). V lost 2 bases and J 4 bases, leaving 12 bases between the germline ends. CDR3 length: 14 amino acids. From germline, CDR1 is SGDLS and CDR2 YYNGEE. The chain's CDR3 is CASSVNRVGETQYF. The CDR3 DNA follows: TGTGCCAGCAGCGTCAACAGGGTTGGAGAGACCCAGTACTTC.

The rearrangement joins TRBV7-3 to TRBJ2-1; D might be TRBD2 (6 bases). Per the germline V gene, CDR1 is SGHTA and CDR2 is FQGTGA. This CDR3 comprises 14 residues. The V and J ends lost 4 bases and 5 bases respectively, with 12 bases between them. The chain's CDR3 is CASSSQRAHNEQFF. CDR3 sequence (DNA): TGTGCCAGCAGCTCCCAGCGGGCGCACAATGAGCAGTTCTTC.

The chain employs TRBV6-2 or TRBV6-3 and TRBJ2-7; D may be TRBD1 (6 bases). V gave up 5 bases and J gave up 3 bases, with 11 bases separating them. CDR1 is MNHEY and CDR2 is SVGEGT in the germline V gene. The CDR3 covers 13 residues. The CDR3 nucleotides are TGTGCCAGCAGTCGGGACACCGACTACGAGCAGTACTTC. This translates into CASSRDTDYEQYF.

The chain links TRBV13 to TRBJ2-1, with a weak D call TRBD2 (6 bases). The CDR3 loop spans 14 amino acids. Trimming left V 5 bases short and J 6 bases short, with 14 bases between. Germline assignment: CDR1 PRHDT and CDR2 FYEKMQ (reference sequence). CDR3 sequence: CASSGGDRPNEQFF. Written as DNA, the CDR3 is TGTGCCAGCAGCGGAGGGGACCGACCCAATGAGCAGTTCTTC.

J is TRBJ1-2 and V is TRBV9; D uncertain. This CDR3 spans 11 amino acids. CDR1 and CDR2 from the germline V gene are SGDLS and YYNGEE. V dropped 3 bases and J dropped 9 bases, with 9 bases sitting between them. CDR3 DNA sequence: TGTGCCAGCAGCGAACGCGCGAGCTACACCTTC. It codes for CASSERASYTF.

V gene TRBV30 combines with J gene TRBJ1-6; TRBD1 is a possible D gene (5 bases). Germline V gene sequence: CDR1 GTSNPN, CDR2 SVGIG (reference sequence). V lost 3 bases and J 1 base, leaving 16 bases between the germline ends. This CDR3 is 17 amino acids long. The CDR3 spells CAWRQLKGVSYNSPLHF. The DNA of the CDR3 is TGTGCCTGGAGGCAACTAAAAGGGGTGTCCTATAATTCACCCCTCCACTTT.

This rearrangement joins TRBV11-2 to TRBJ2-2, with 7 bases fitting TRBD2. From germline, CDR1 is SGHAT and CDR2 FQNNGV. Unmatched junction bases numbered 8, after V lost 1 base and J lost 6 bases. The CDR3 is 16 amino acids. The CDR3: CASSLGPSGRAGELFF. The CDR3 nucleotides read TGTGCCAGCAGCTTAGGGCCTAGCGGAAGGGCCGGGGAGCTGTTTTTT.

The chain links TRBV5-6 to TRBJ2-7; possibly TRBD1 for D (5 bases). The V gene's germline CDR1 is SGHDT and CDR2 YYEEEE. V was shortened by 4 bases and J by 3 bases, with 14 bases between the two germline ends. This CDR3 comprises 14 residues. The DNA of the CDR3 is TGTGCCAGCAGCCCGGGTGGCAGGGACTACGAGCAGTACTTC. Protein: CASSPGGRDYEQYF.

V usage is TRBV4-1 and J usage is TRBJ1-1; no firm D call. Germline values: CDR1 MGHRA, CDR2 YSYEKL. This CDR3 has 12 residues. V dropped 4 bases and J dropped 1 base, with 4 bases sitting between them. CDR3 nucleotide sequence: TGCGCCAGCAGCCGAACGAACACTGAAGCTTTCTTT. Its protein product is CASSRTNTEAFF.

The gene calls are TRBV6-1 and TRBJ1-1; D gene ambiguous. Trimming shortened V by 0 bases and J by 1 base, and 6 bases separated the two germline ends. This CDR3 region has 14 residues. Germline CDR1 and CDR2: MNHNS and SASEGT. This CDR3 reads CASSEAWANTEAFF. CDR3 DNA sequence: TGTGCCAGCAGTGAAGCTTGGGCGAACACTGAAGCTTTCTTT.

The genes are TRBV7-9 and TRBJ2-5; 7 bases fit TRBD1. CDR3 length: 14 residues. V trimming: 6 bases; J trimming: 1 base; junction bases outside the gene matches: 5. CDR1 and CDR2 (germline): SEHNR, FQNEAQ (reference sequence). The CDR3 region is CASSPGTVQETQYF. CDR3 coding DNA: TGTGCCAGCAGTCCCGGGACAGTCCAAGAGACCCAGTACTTC.

The chain recombines TRBV6-5 with TRBJ1-2, with TRBD1 identical over 7 bases. This CDR3 has 14 residues. Germline loops: CDR1 MNHEY, CDR2 SVGAGI. V lost 4 bases to trimming and J lost 8 bases; unmatched junction nucleotides: 10. CDR3: CASSLETGRKGYTF. DNA for the CDR3: TGTGCCAGCAGTTTAGAGACAGGGCGGAAAGGCTACACCTTC.

This chain uses TRBV4-1 with TRBJ2-5; TRBD2 aligns across 14 bases. The CDR3 runs to 16 residues. The germline V gene encodes CDR1 MGHRA and CDR2 YSYEKL. V lost 4 bases, J lost 1 base, and 2 bases stayed unmatched. Here the CDR3 reads CASSRGLAGVQETQYF. For the CDR3, the DNA is TGCGCCAGCAGCCGGGGACTAGCGGGGGTCCAAGAGACCCAGTACTTC.

This sequence joins TRBV5-4 and TRBJ1-6; weak D call: TRBD1 (5 bases). Germline CDR1 and CDR2: SGHNT and YYREEE (reference sequence). The V gene lost 0 bases and the J gene lost 7 bases, with 8 bases spanning the gap. CDR3 length: 14 residues. CDR3 sequence reads: CASSLGQGNSPLHF. The CDR3 nucleotides are TGTGCCAGCAGCTTGGGGCAGGGCAATTCACCCCTCCACTTT.

About this clone itself: Other DNA sequences in the same sample also yield this CDR3. V is TRBV7-2 and J is TRBJ2-1; TRBD1 matches at 11 bases. This CDR3 has 14 amino acids. V dropped 5 bases and J dropped 8; count of bases not matched to a gene: 5. Germline V lookup: CDR1 SGHTA, CDR2 FQGNSA. DNA of the CDR3: TGTGCCAGCAGCGCAGGACAGGGGGCTTATGAGCAGTTCTTC. Its translation is CASSAGQGAYEQFF.

This rearrangement joins TRBV7-3 to TRBJ1-2, with 7 positions matching TRBD1. There are 15 residues in the CDR3. The germline V gene encodes CDR1 SGHTA and CDR2 FQGTGA. After removal of 5 bases from V and 4 bases from J, the junction contained 10 bases not matched to a gene. The CDR3 coding sequence is TGTGCCAGCAGCCCCGGCGGAGGGGGCATCTATGGCTACACCTTC. Its protein product is CASSPGGGGIYGYTF.

The chain has TRBV4-3 and TRBJ2-7; the D gene is possibly TRBD2 (6 bases). Between the trimmed V and J ends, which lost 1 base and 1 base, there was a span of 11 bases. The CDR3 has 15 amino acids. The germline gives CDR1 LGHNA, CDR2 YSLEER. The CDR3 protein is CASSQVAAGSYEQYF. The CDR3 nucleotides read TGCGCCAGCAGCCAAGTAGCGGCGGGTTCCTACGAGCAGTACTTC.

The CDR3 region is CASIHSSGNYGYTF. CDR3 bases: TGTGCCAGCATCCACTCGTCGGGTAACTATGGCTACACCTTC. V usage is TRBV6-6 and J usage is TRBJ1-2; D not certain. V lost 7 bases and J lost 1, with 13 bases in between. The CDR3 is 14 amino acids. The germline gives CDR1 MNHNY, CDR2 SVGAGI (reference sequence).

J is TRBJ1-6 and V is TRBV27; TRBD1 matches at 7 bases. The CDR3 runs 15 residues. Germline V gene sequence: CDR1 MNHEY, CDR2 SMNVEV (reference sequence). Trimming took 4 bases from V and 4 from J; bases not matched to a gene: 4. In DNA, the CDR3 is TGTGCCAGCAGTTCTCCGGGACAGTATAATTCACCCCTCCACTTT. Its protein product is CASSSPGQYNSPLHF.

The rearrangement joins TRBV7-8 to TRBJ1-3; D is perhaps TRBD1 (6 bases). The CDR3 is 15 amino acids. V was pared by 6 bases and J by 0 bases, with 12 bases between. From germline, CDR1 is SGHVS and CDR2 FQNEAQ. The CDR3 spells CASSRTVISGNTIYF. DNA for the CDR3: TGTGCCAGCAGTCGGACAGTTATCTCTGGAAACACCATATATTTT. The whole variable domain, filled in from reference TRBV7-8 and TRBJ1-3, reads GAGVSQSPRYKVAKRGQDVALRCDPISGHVSLFWYQQALGQGPEFLTYFQNEAQLDKSGLPSDRFFAERPEGSVSTLKIQRTQQEDSAVYLCASSRTVISGNTIYFGEGSWLTVV.

This chain links TRBV9 with TRBJ2-1, with unresolved D. The CDR3 covers 15 residues. Germline V gives CDR1 SGDLS, CDR2 YYNGEE. V was shortened by 0 bases and J by 5 bases, with 12 bases between the two germline ends. CDR3 DNA sequence: TGTGCCAGCAGCGTAGAAGGTAACATGCACAATGAGCAGTTCTTC. This codes for CASSVEGNMHNEQFF.